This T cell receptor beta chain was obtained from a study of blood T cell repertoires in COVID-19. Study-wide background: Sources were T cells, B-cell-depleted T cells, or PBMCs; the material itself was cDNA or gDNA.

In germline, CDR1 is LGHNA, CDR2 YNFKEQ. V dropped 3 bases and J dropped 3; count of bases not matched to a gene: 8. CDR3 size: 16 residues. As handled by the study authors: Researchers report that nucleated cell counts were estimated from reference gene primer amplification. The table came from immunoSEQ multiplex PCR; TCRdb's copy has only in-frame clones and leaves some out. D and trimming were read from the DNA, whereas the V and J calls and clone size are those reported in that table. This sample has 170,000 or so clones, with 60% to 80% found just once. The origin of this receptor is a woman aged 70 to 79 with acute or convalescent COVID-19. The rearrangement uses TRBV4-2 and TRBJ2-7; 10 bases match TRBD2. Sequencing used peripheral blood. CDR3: CASSQGTSVAYYEQYF. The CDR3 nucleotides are TGTGCCAGCAGCCAGGGGACTAGCGTAGCATACTACGAGCAGTACTTC.